The clone carrying this TCR beta chain was observed a few times. Antigen unknown. Combining a sample-barcoded 5' primer with a J-beta primer mix, a second PCR ran for about 6 to 11 cycles. Tags on each cDNA molecule came from a template-switch adaptor with 12 random nucleotides. TCRdb processed the 5' RACE reads anew with MiXCR; each CDR3 protein has one entry. The top ten clones hold more than 6% of a sample with about 1.7 million distinct CDR3 sequences, about 28% of them seen once. Germline CDR1 is SGHRS and CDR2 is YFSETQ. Trimming removed 4 bases at V and 9 bases at J, with 17 bases between. CDR3 length equals 14 residues. This sample is part of a study of blood T cells in healthy people across ages. Study observations and caveats: Unknown donor CMV status possibly confounded expanded clonotype changes.

Isolated PBMCs totaled at least 6 million in each sample. The J gene is TRBJ2-4, the V gene TRBV5-1; no clear D gene. The sequence was obtained from a woman younger than 45 in good health. The specimen was blood. CDR3 sequence: CASSPSGPLVIQYF. In DNA, the CDR3 is TGCGCCAGCAGCCCCTCCGGGCCCCTGGTCATTCAGTACTTC.